A single sample is the source of the 22 T cell receptor beta chains below, sequenced in a study of control samples from healthy donors and cancer patients. Measured with immunoSEQ multiplex PCR; TCRdb has only the in-frame clones, and not every one. The table records about 100,000 clones, about 90% of them present only once. Specimen: blood. These receptors came from a woman between 45 and 60 years old in good health.

The chain has TRBV19 and TRBJ2-3; unclear D gene. Germline V CDR1 and CDR2: LNHDA, SQIVND (reference sequence). The CDR3 contains 16 residues. Trimming took off 4 bases at V and 2 bases at J, with 16 bases between the two ends. CDR3 sequence (DNA): TGTGCCAGTAGTACGGGCGCCAATCGATTCACAGATACGCAGTATTTT. Its translation is CASSTGANRFTDTQYF. The full variable domain, with the rest looked up from reference TRBV19 and TRBJ2-3, is DGGITQSPKYLFRKEGQNVTLSCEQNLNHDAMYWYRQDPGQGLRLIYYSQIVNDFQKGDIAEGYSVSREKKESFPLTVTSAQKNPTAFYLCASSTGANRFTDTQYFGPGTRLTVL.

In its sample, this clone was seen once. The CDR3 sequence: CASSSPPGDAYEQYF. For the CDR3, the DNA is TGTGCCAGCAGCTCGCCTCCGGGGGACGCCTACGAGCAGTACTTC. The chain links TRBV7-8 to TRBJ2-7; tentatively, D is TRBD2 (6 bases). Looked up from germline, CDR1 is SGHVS and CDR2 is FQNEAQ. The CDR3 runs 15 residues. V gave up 4 bases and J gave up 2 bases, with 15 bases separating them.

Concerning this clone: A read error may produce the germline difference seen at one junction end. The chain has TRBV5-5 and TRBJ2-7; 12 bases are shared with TRBD1. The V gene's germline CDR1 is SGHKS and CDR2 YYEKEE (reference sequence). This CDR3 contains 13 residues. CDR3 nucleotides: TGTGCCAGCAGTCTTACGGGACAGGGGGCTTATTGGTTC. Its translation: CASSLTGQGAYWF. Full variable domain (remainder filled in from reference TRBV5-5 and TRBJ2-7): DAGVTQSPTHLIKTRGQQVTLRCSPISGHKSVSWYQQVLGQGPQFIFQYYEKEERGRGNFPDRFSARQFPNYSSELNVNALLLGDSALYLCASSLTGQGAYWFGPGTRLTVT.

This chain uses TRBV19 with TRBJ1-3; D might be TRBD1 (5 bases). The V end was cut by 6 bases, the J end by 2 bases, with 17 bases between. The length of the CDR3 is 16 residues. Germline V gene sequence: CDR1 LNHDA, CDR2 SQIVND (reference sequence). CDR3 DNA: TGTGCCAGTAGCCTAGGCCCGGGGACGACTGGAAACACCATATATTTT. Translating gives CASSLGPGTTGNTIYF.

The chain has TRBV19 and TRBJ1-1, with 7 bases that match TRBD1. Germline values: CDR1 LNHDA, CDR2 SQIVND (reference sequence). This CDR3 contains 14 residues. J lost 11 bases, V lost 1 base, and 10 bases had no gene match. The CDR3 here is CASSIVQGRPPAFF. CDR3 nucleotides: TGTGCCAGTAGTATAGTACAGGGGCGCCCTCCGGCTTTCTTT.

The gene calls are TRBV11-2 and TRBJ2-7; D possibly corresponds to TRBD1 (6 bases). Trimming stripped 3 bases from V and 0 bases from J, with 9 bases between. CDR3 length equals 14 residues. The germline CDR1 and CDR2 sequences are SGHAT and FQNNGV. The CDR3 DNA follows: TGTGCCAGCAGCTTTTCGACAGGCTCCTACGAGCAGTACGTC. It yields the protein CASSFSTGSYEQYV.

The chain is built from TRBV4-1 and TRBJ1-1; no reliable D call. This CDR3 contains 17 residues. Deletions cut 4 bases from V and 2 bases from J, with 20 bases between. CDR1 is MGHRA and CDR2 is YSYEKL in the germline V gene. Written as DNA, the CDR3 is TGCGCCAGCAGCCCTACTCCGTACGGAATAGGCAACACTGAAGCTTTCTTT. Translated, it gives CASSPTPYGIGNTEAFF.

This rearrangement joins TRBV13 to TRBJ2-3; D unclear. Trimming pared 2 bases from V and 0 bases from J, leaving 3 bases between. Germline CDR1 PRHDT, CDR2 FYEKMQ (reference sequence). This CDR3 has 13 residues. CDR3 coding DNA: TGTGCCAGCAGCTTAAGTAGCACAGATACGCAGTATTTT. It translates to CASSLSSTDTQYF.

This clone has more than one count but fewer than ten. The CDR3 DNA is TGTGCCAGCTTTTCGGCGGGAGGGTATGAGCAGTTCTTC. Amino acids: CASFSAGGYEQFF. This rearrangement joins TRBV11-2 to TRBJ2-1; 9 nucleotides agree with TRBD2. J was trimmed by 8 bases and V by 8 bases; bases with no gene match: 7. The germline V gene encodes CDR1 SGHAT and CDR2 FQNNGV. The CDR3 sequence is 13 residues long. Full variable domain (outside the CDR3, taken from reference TRBV11-2 and TRBJ2-1): EAGVAQSPRYKIIEKRQSVAFWCNPISGHATLYWYQQILGQGPKLLIQFQNNGVVDDSQLPKDRFSAERLKGVDSTLKIQPAKLEDSAVYLCASFSAGGYEQFFGPGTRLTVL.

The rearrangement joins TRBV30 to TRBJ1-1; 7 nucleotides line up with TRBD1. This CDR3 spans 13 amino acids. J lost 3 bases, V lost 4 bases, and 5 bases had no gene match. Germline lookup yields CDR1 GTSNPN and CDR2 SVGIG (reference sequence). The DNA for the CDR3 is TGTGCCTGGAAGGGGGCCGCGGACACTGAAGCTTTCTTT. Its translation is CAWKGAADTEAFF.

The V call is TRBV24-1, the J call TRBJ1-5, with 7 bases aligning to TRBD1. This CDR3 comprises 17 residues. Germline values: CDR1 KGHDR, CDR2 SFDVKD. The V and J ends lost 2 bases and 5 bases, in that order; junction bases with no gene match: 11. The CDR3 reads CATSDSGGGGPHQPQHF. The CDR3 nucleotides are TGTGCCACCAGTGATTCAGGGGGGGGCGGACCCCATCAGCCCCAGCATTTT.

This clone was recorded a few times. The chain links TRBV2 to TRBJ1-4; D ambiguous. The CDR3 has 12 residues. V was clipped by 2 bases and J by 7 bases, with 5 bases between them. Germline assignment: CDR1 SNHLY and CDR2 FYNNEI. The CDR3, as DNA: TGTGCCAGCAGTGAATGGGTTGAAAAACTGTTTTTT. Its protein product is CASSEWVEKLFF.

The V call is TRBV12-3 or TRBV12-4, the J call TRBJ1-1, with 7 bases aligning to TRBD1. The CDR3 loop spans 13 amino acids. Trimming cost V 5 bases and J 6 bases; bases outside gene matches: 6. CDR3 residues: CASSRPGQPEAFF. CDR3 bases: TGTGCCAGCAGTCGCCCGGGACAGCCTGAAGCTTTCTTT.

This clone was seen only a few times. The chain recombines TRBV7-2 with TRBJ1-3; unclear D gene. V lost 2 bases and J lost 0, with 8 bases in between. Per germline, CDR1 SGHTA and CDR2 FQGNSA. The CDR3 covers 15 residues. The CDR3 DNA follows: TGTGCCAGCAGCTTAACCGGAGGCTCTGGAAACACCATATATTTT. Protein product: CASSLTGGSGNTIYF.

The gene calls are TRBV28 and TRBJ2-5; D uncertain. This CDR3 has 15 amino acids. Trimming removed 6 bases from V and 1 base from J, with 15 bases in between. The germline V gene has CDR1 MDHEN and CDR2 SYDVKM. CDR3 in DNA: TGTGCCAGCAGGAGCCGTGGAGAGCTCCAAGAGACCCAGTACTTC. Protein product: CASRSRGELQETQYF.

This clone was detected once. The rearrangement uses TRBV6-6 and TRBJ2-1, with 9 bases identical to TRBD2. Germline V gives CDR1 MNHNY, CDR2 SVGAGI (reference sequence). CDR3 length: 15 amino acids. V shed 7 bases and J 1 base; nucleotides not matched to a gene: 5. This CDR3 reads CASTGTSFSYNEQFF. The CDR3 DNA follows: TGTGCCAGCACTGGGACTAGCTTTTCCTACAATGAGCAGTTCTTC.

The CDR3 spells CASSYSIGAIDGPQHF. Written as DNA, the CDR3 is TGTGCCAGCAGTTACTCCATCGGGGCCATCGATGGGCCCCAGCATTTT. This chain links TRBV6-2 or TRBV6-3 with TRBJ1-5; D might be TRBD1 (5 bases). Germline CDR1 reads MNHEY; CDR2 reads SVGEGT. The V end was cut by 0 bases, the J end by 9 bases, with 18 bases between. The CDR3 length is 16 residues.

V is TRBV27 and J is TRBJ2-7, with D possibly called TRBD1 or TRBD2 (5 bases each). CDR3 length equals 14 residues. Trimming stripped 6 bases from V and 0 bases from J, with 12 bases between. Germline CDR1 MNHEY, CDR2 SMNVEV (reference sequence). The CDR3 protein is CASSLTGTSYEQYF. CDR3 bases: TGTGCCAGCAGCCTGACCGGGACCTCCTACGAGCAGTACTTC.

The CDR3 DNA follows: TGCAGCGACGGGACAGCTCGTGGCTACACCTTC. It specifies CSDGTARGYTF. The chain combines TRBV29-1 with TRBJ1-2; TRBD1 matches 7 bases. Per the germline V gene, CDR1 is SQVTM and CDR2 is ANQGSEA. The trim removed 7 bases at V and 7 bases at J, leaving 6 bases unmatched. The CDR3 is made up of 11 amino acids.

The chain joins TRBV6-5 to TRBJ1-2; possibly TRBD1 for D (5 bases). CDR3 length equals 14 residues. The V and J ends lost 7 bases and 6 bases respectively, with 18 bases between them. Germline-derived CDR1 and CDR2 are MNHEY and SVGAGI. The CDR3 protein is CASMPAGTVDGYTF. The CDR3 DNA sequence: TGTGCCAGCATGCCTGCCGGGACGGTCGATGGCTACACCTTC.

The J gene is TRBJ1-2, the V gene TRBV21-1. TRBV21-1 is a documented pseudogene. This CDR3 has 17 amino acids. The CDR3 protein is CASSKNWQGALDYGYTF. CDR3 DNA: TGTGCCAGCAGCAAAAATTGGCAGGGAGCATTGGACTATGGCTACACCTTC.

V is TRBV2 and J is TRBJ2-2; TRBD1 matches at 7 bases. Germline V gene data show CDR1 as SNHLY and CDR2 as FYNNEI. This CDR3 region has 14 residues. J lost 4 bases, V lost 9 bases, and 8 bases had no gene match. DNA of the CDR3: TGTGCCAGTCGATTACAGGGGACCACCGGGGAGCTGTTTTTT. It codes for CASRLQGTTGELFF.